The entry below gives a single T cell receptor (beta chain) sequence along with its context. Antigen: not known. Primers: 60 Vbeta forward and 13 Jbeta reverse. Measured with immunoSEQ multiplex PCR; TCRdb has only the in-frame clones, and not every one. The repertoire holds some 110,000 clones, 60% to 70% seen once, with more than 8% in the top ten. These data belong to a study of cytomegalovirus exposure and HLA in healthy donors. Broader study findings: The study flagged around 160 TCR beta chains as cytomegalovirus-associated. Excluded were some V segments that proved indistinguishable, including TRBV6-2 and TRBV6-3.

The length of the CDR3 is 13 residues. CDR1 is MNHEY, CDR2 SVGAGI, per germline. The chain links TRBV6-5 to TRBJ2-5; TRBD1 is a possible D gene (6 bases). The J call is doubtful: the DNA matches TRBJ2-7 better. This sequence was found in a middle-aged woman in good health and CMV-seropositive. The sequencing input was PBMCs. CDR3 sequence: CASSKGTPYEQYF. In nucleotides, the CDR3 is TGTGCCAGCAGTAAAGGGACACCCTACGAGCAGTACTTC.